This TCR beta chain was observed in a study of T cell repertoires in cytomegalovirus infection. On this clonotype itself: Its matching antigen is unknown.

TCRdb re-called the reads through MiXCR, storing one row per CDR3 protein. The sample has 90,000 to 110,000 distinct CDR3 sequences, under 30% seen once. V lost 4 bases, J lost 1 base, and 13 bases lay in between. This CDR3 is built from 16 residues. CDR1 and CDR2 from the germline V gene are SEHNR and FQNEAQ (reference sequence). V and J are TRBV7-9 and TRBJ1-4; unclear D gene. This specimen consisted of CD8+ T cells from cultured PBMCs, obtained from culture after CMV antigen stimulation. The receptor comes from a human donor in good health (CMV status not recorded). Some clones in this sample may be carry-over from other donors' samples. DNA for the CDR3: TGTGCCAGCAGCTCGGACCACATCCGAACTAATGAAAAACTGTTTTTT. Translated: CASSSDHIRTNEKLFF.